Reported below is one T cell receptor beta chain. Its antigen is currently unknown. No conserved phenylalanine or tryptophan ends this CDR3, so it is likely a read error. The data were taken from a study of regulatory T cells in long-lasting Graves disease. Arm-PCR of CDR3 regions and iRepertoire HTBI primers were used to build TCR beta libraries. Per the study methods: Identified across the samples were 50 to 70 TRBV segments and 14 TRBJ segments. TCRdb ran MiXCR on the multiplex PCR reads and lists one entry per CDR3 protein. Here the V and J calls rest on TCRdb's processing, not on the authors' analysis. This sample has just over 600,000 distinct CDR3 sequences, with roughly 16% found just once. Regarding time point: newly diagnosed GD, antithyroid drugs for less than 3 months. PBMCs provided the RNA from which the TCR library was made. Study conclusions and caveats: New patients shared fewer public clonotypes (approximately 970) than persistent patients did (over 2,500).

Germline values: CDR1 MNHNS, CDR2 SASEGT. Trimming cost V 8 bases and J 0 bases, with 5 bases left between them. The CDR3 consists of 12 residues. These data are also associated with another study on T cells in Graves' hyperthyroidism and ophthalmopathy. This second report adds: When ophthalmopathy did not progress within 18 months, Graves' hyperthyroidism was considered stable.

This specimen was peripheral blood mononuclear cells (PBMCs), taken at new diagnosis, from a patient treated with antithyroid drugs. This receptor was obtained from a woman aged 30 to 39 with Graves disease. This rearrangement joins TRBV6-1 to TRBJ1-3; D unresolved. Written as DNA, the CDR3 is TGTGCCAGCCAGCGCTCTGGAAACACCATATATTCT. Translation gives CASQRSGNTIYS.